This TCR beta chain was obtained from a study of T-cell memory formation after mild COVID-19. This clonotype came up many times. The antigen is not known. From the 5' RACE reads, TCRdb called clonotypes with MiXCR, one entry per CDR3 protein. This sample has tens of thousands of distinct CDR3 sequences, with 7% to 9.5% found just once. Trimming shortened V by 3 bases and J by 8 bases, and 8 bases separated the two germline ends. The CDR3 is 12 amino acids. Study results and limitations: Whereas later expanders leaned CD4+, clones contracting day 15 to 85 showed a balanced CD4/CD8 makeup. SARS-CoV-2 specificity was not confirmed for second-wave clones peaking on day 37. Most CD4+ clones that shrank were in CM and EM, while CD8+ ones turned up in EMRA.

V is TRBV12-3 or TRBV12-4 and J is TRBJ2-1; D gene unclear. The source is a man between 18 and 29 years old who had mild COVID-19 (a few samples of this study predate the infection). Cell type and time point are not known. The sequenced sample was PBMCs or a T cell subset sorted from them (not recorded which). This CDR3 reads CASSFQGYEQFF. Here the CDR3 DNA reads TGTGCCAGCAGTTTCCAAGGGTATGAGCAGTTCTTC.